This T cell receptor (beta chain) stems from a study of Ad26.COV2.S vaccination and SARS-CoV-2 variants. Study-level information: Of the COV1001 trial arms, the Ad26.COV2.S arm included the donor. Findings of the study overall: Greater spike-specific TCR breadth was seen in vaccine recipients than in placebo recipients. The TCR breadth and depth analyses may have produced an underestimate of total T cell responses.

This clone appeared once. The antigen is unknown. The table came from immunoSEQ multiplex PCR; TCRdb's copy has only in-frame clones and leaves some out. The sample includes about 350,000 clones, 86% of them seen just once. This CDR3 has 13 residues. Germline trimming cut 5 bases from V and 10 bases from J; bases unmatched to any gene: 8. Treatment defined: 19 received Ad26.COV2.S at low or high dose, single or two shots; several received placebo; per-sample allocation not given. It was on day 63 after the first vaccine or placebo injection that samples were taken. Sequencing was performed on peripheral blood, taken in a trial of Ad26.COV2.S vaccine versus placebo. V and J are TRBV12-3 or TRBV12-4 and TRBJ2-3; 8 bases align to TRBD1. The sequence derives from a person aged 18 to 59 who received the Ad26.COV2.S COVID-19 vaccine or a placebo. CDR3 DNA sequence: TGTGCCAGCAGTACGGGACAGGTTAGAGCGCAGTATTTT. Protein product: CASSTGQVRAQYF.